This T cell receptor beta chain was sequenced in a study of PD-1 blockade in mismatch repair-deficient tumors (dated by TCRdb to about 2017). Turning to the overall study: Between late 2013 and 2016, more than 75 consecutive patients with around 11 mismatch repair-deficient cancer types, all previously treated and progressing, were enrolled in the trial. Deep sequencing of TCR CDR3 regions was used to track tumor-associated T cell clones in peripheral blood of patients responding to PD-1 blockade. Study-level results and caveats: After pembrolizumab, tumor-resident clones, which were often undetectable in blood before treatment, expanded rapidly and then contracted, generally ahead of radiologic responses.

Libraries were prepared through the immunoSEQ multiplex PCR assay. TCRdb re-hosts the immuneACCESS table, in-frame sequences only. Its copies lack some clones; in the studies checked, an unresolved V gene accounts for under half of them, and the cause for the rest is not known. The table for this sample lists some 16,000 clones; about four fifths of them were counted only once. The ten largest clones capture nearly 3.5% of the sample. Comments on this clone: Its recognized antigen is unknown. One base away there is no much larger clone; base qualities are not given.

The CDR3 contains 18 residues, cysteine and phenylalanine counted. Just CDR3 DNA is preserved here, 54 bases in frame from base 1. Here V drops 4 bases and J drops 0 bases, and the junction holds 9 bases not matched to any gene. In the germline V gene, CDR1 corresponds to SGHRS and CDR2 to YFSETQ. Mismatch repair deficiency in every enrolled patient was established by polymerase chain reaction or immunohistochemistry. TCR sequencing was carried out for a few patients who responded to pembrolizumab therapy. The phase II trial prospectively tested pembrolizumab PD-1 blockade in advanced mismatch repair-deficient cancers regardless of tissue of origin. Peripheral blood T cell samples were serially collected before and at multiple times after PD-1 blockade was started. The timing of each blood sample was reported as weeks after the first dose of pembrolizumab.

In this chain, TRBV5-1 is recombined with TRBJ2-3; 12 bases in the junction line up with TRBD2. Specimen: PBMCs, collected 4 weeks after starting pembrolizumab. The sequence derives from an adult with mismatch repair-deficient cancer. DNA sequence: TGCGCCAGCAGCGGGGGTCTGACTAGCGGGAGAAGCACAGATACGCAGTATTTT. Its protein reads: CASSGGLTSGRSTDTQYF.